Presented here are 9 T cell receptor beta chains from one specimen sequenced in a study of T cell changes during pregnancy in multiple sclerosis. Data came from immunoSEQ multiplex PCR; TCRdb stores just in-frame clones and leaves some out. This table holds about 48,000 clones, nearly 95% found once. The starting material was CD4+ T cells from peripheral blood mononuclear cells, obtained in the first trimester of pregnancy. These receptors were taken from a female donor with multiple sclerosis, enrolled in a pregnancy study.

This chain links TRBV6-4 with TRBJ2-5; 10 bases line up with TRBD2. The J call could be wrong; TRBJ2-7 is a better fit for the DNA end. The CDR3 spans 14 residues. CDR1 is MRHNA and CDR2 is SNTAGT in the germline V gene. The CDR3 spells CASRPTSGDGEQYF. CDR3 sequence (DNA): TGTGCCAGCAGGCCCACTAGCGGGGACGGCGAGCAGTACTTC.

The gene calls are TRBV6-6 and TRBJ1-4, with 8 bases fitting TRBD1. Germline CDR1 reads MNHNY; CDR2 reads SVGAGI (reference sequence). V lost 6 bases and J lost 3; bases outside the gene matches: 9. CDR3 length: 16 residues. The CDR3 DNA reads TGTGCCAGCAGACCCCCCGGACAGGGTCCTAATGAAAAACTGTTTTTT. It is translated as CASRPPGQGPNEKLFF.

The chain has TRBV30 and TRBJ2-7; D gene unclear. CDR3 size: 12 residues. Looked up from germline, CDR1 is GTSNPN and CDR2 is SVGIG (reference sequence). Trimming shortened V by 4 bases and J by 3 bases, and 10 bases separated the two germline ends. The CDR3 DNA reads TGTGCCTGGACCGACCACTACTACGAGCAGTACTTC. It encodes CAWTDHYYEQYF.

CDR3 protein: CASSLQGHEQYF. As DNA, the CDR3 is TGTGCCAGCAGCTTGCAGGGCCACGAGCAGTACTTC. The chain is built from TRBV5-5 and TRBJ2-5; tentatively, D is TRBD1 (5 bases). Gene TRBJ2-7 matches the end of the DNA better, so the J call may be wrong. The CDR3 covers 12 residues. Looked up from germline, CDR1 is SGHKS and CDR2 is YYEKEE (reference sequence).

Notes on this clone: Compared with germline, one end of the junction differs, possibly owing to a read error. The chain joins TRBV7-7 to TRBJ2-3, with D possibly matching TRBD1 (5 bases). This CDR3 is built from 11 residues. Germline CDR1 and CDR2: SSHAT and FNYEAQ (reference sequence). CDR3 sequence: CASSQGDTQYF. The CDR3, as DNA: TGTGCTAGCAGCCAGGGAGATACGCAGTATTTT.

This sequence joins TRBV7-4 and TRBJ2-7, with a tentative D call TRBD2 (5 bases). This CDR3 has 13 residues. The germline V and J ends were trimmed by 5 bases and 3 bases, with 11 bases remaining between them. Germline V gives CDR1 SGHVT, CDR2 SQSDAQ. The CDR3 is CASSPRLYYEQYF. In nucleotides, the CDR3 is TGTGCCAGCAGCCCCCGACTATACTACGAGCAGTACTTC.

A single count supports this clone. The chain employs TRBV6-4 and TRBJ1-6, with unresolved D. This CDR3 comprises 14 residues. Per the germline V gene, CDR1 is MRHNA and CDR2 is SNTAGT. Trimming pared 3 bases from V and 5 bases from J, leaving 8 bases between. CDR3 nucleotide sequence: TGTGCCAGCAGTGAGTGGGCGCATAATTCACCCCTCCACTTT. Protein product: CASSEWAHNSPLHF.

The chain has TRBV6-1 and TRBJ1-2; possible D gene TRBD1, 5 bases. V was clipped by 0 bases and J by 2 bases, with 13 bases between them. This CDR3 spans 16 amino acids. CDR1 MNHNS and CDR2 SASEGT come from the germline V gene. Written as DNA, the CDR3 is TGTGCCAGCAGTGAAGCGGGGGGGGGTTTGAACTATGGCTACACCTTC. Translation gives CASSEAGGGLNYGYTF.

The V and J genes are TRBV18 and TRBJ2-7, with D possibly matching TRBD1 (5 bases). V dropped 3 bases and J dropped 2 bases, with 14 bases sitting between them. CDR3 length: 15 residues. Germline V gives CDR1 KGHSH, CDR2 LQKENI. CDR3 residues: CASSPRMTDPYEQYF. The CDR3 region has the DNA TGTGCCAGCTCACCCCGAATGACAGACCCCTACGAGCAGTACTTC.